The T cell receptor beta chain under discussion was sequenced for a study of blood T cell repertoires in COVID-19. Study-wide background: Samples of COVID-19 (acute and convalescent) were obtained from the United States, Italy and Spain. PBMCs, B-cell-depleted T cells, or T cells were the source of the cDNA or gDNA that made up the material.

Per the germline V gene, CDR1 is LNHDA and CDR2 is SQIVND (reference sequence). The CDR3 is 15 amino acids. Trimming at V came to 5 bases and at J to 4 bases, leaving 9 bases not matched to a gene. Assay: immunoSEQ multiplex PCR; the TCRdb copy retains only in-frame clones and omits some. The sample consists of about 78,000 clones, more than 80% of them appearing once. The specimen was peripheral blood. This chain joins TRBV19 and TRBJ2-7, with 9 nucleotides matching TRBD1. This TCR was sampled from a woman at least 80 years old with acute or convalescent COVID-19. The CDR3 region has the DNA TGTGCCAGTAGTGCCGGGACAGGGATCCCATACGAGCAGTACTTC. Its protein product is CASSAGTGIPYEQYF.